Here is one T cell receptor beta chain with its context. Its specificity is unknown. Researchers divided each subset's genomic DNA evenly across several immunoSEQ plates. Replicate PCRs run on sorted subsets employed 200 ng DNA, roughly 30,000 T cell genomes. Libraries were prepared by immunoSEQ multiplex PCR; TCRdb keeps only in-frame clonotypes and omits some of them. The profile shows around 2.3 million clones, 95% of them singletons. The data stem from a study of shared clonotypes between healthy human individuals. Study background: Two women and a few men aged 18 to 49 served as donors.

The CDR3 consists of 14 residues. V was clipped by 2 bases and J by 1 base, with 7 bases between them. In germline, CDR1 is SNHLY, CDR2 FYNNEI. Broader study findings: Sequencing of the sorted subsets was shown by rarefaction to be incomplete despite large depth.

The rearrangement uses TRBV2 and TRBJ2-3; no reliable D call. The sequence came from a man between 18 and 35 years old in good health. Input material: naive CD4+ T cells sorted from blood. Subset here: CD45RA+ positively selected. CDR3 bases: TGTGCCAGCAGTGAATATAAACGCACAGATACGCAGTATTTT. This translates into CASSEYKRTDTQYF.